One sample yielded the 25 T cell receptor beta chains listed below, sequenced in a study of T cell repertoires in cytomegalovirus infection (dated by TCRdb to between 2017 and 2020). Their target antigens are unknown. What this sample's treatment or condition label stands for: in vitro stimulation with specific CMV peptide epitopes to enrich CMV-specific T cells. Reads for this sample came from an Illumina HiSeq 1500. TCRdb reran the public reads through fastp at Q25 and MiXCR, keeping productive beta chains. For every CDR3 protein sequence, its rows merge into one entry that carries the most common genes and DNA. Recorded for this sample are 35,000 to 55,000 distinct CDR3 sequences; around 21% of them occurred a single time. The ten largest clonotypes hold roughly 53% of the sample. Material: CD8+ T cells from cultured PBMCs, obtained from culture after CMV antigen stimulation. The receptors stem from a human donor in good health (CMV status not recorded). Some clones in this sample may be carry-over from other donors' samples.

A note on this clonotype: A read error may produce the germline difference seen at one junction end. This chain uses TRBV7-1 with TRBJ2-5; no clear D gene. TRBV7-1 is reported as an ORF; its role is uncertain. This CDR3 is 14 amino acids long. The CDR3 loop is CVSSYPGGVETQYF. CDR3 DNA sequence: TGTGTCAGCAGCTACCCGGGTGGGGTCGAGACCCAGTACTTC.

The gene calls are TRBV18 and TRBJ2-1; 8 nucleotides align to TRBD2. Germline CDR1 is KGHSH and CDR2 is LQKENI. The CDR3 consists of 14 residues. V trimming: 2 bases; J trimming: 4 bases; junction bases outside the gene matches: 1. CDR3 coding DNA: TGTGCCAGCTCACCAGCGGGGGGTTACAATGAGCAGTTCTTC. Encoded protein: CASSPAGGYNEQFF.

This chain uses TRBV15 with TRBJ2-7; TRBD1 is a possible D gene (6 bases). This CDR3 has 12 amino acids. V was cut by 5 bases and J by 2 bases, with 7 bases left in between. Germline V CDR1 and CDR2: LNHNV, YYDKDF (reference sequence). CDR3 sequence reads: CATSGQTYEQYF. The CDR3 nucleotides read TGTGCCACCAGCGGACAGACCTACGAGCAGTACTTC.

This clonotype has a handful of counts. DNA of the CDR3: TGTGCCAGCAGCTTAAACAGAAAGGTCCTCACCTACAATGAGCAGTTCTTC. Amino acid sequence: CASSLNRKVLTYNEQFF. This sequence joins TRBV7-2 and TRBJ2-1; D unresolved. Germline loops: CDR1 SGHTA, CDR2 FQGNSA. The CDR3 sequence is 17 residues long. Between the trimmed V and J ends, which lost 2 bases and 2 bases, there was a span of 16 bases.

The chain combines TRBV9 with TRBJ2-2; TRBD2 agrees at 10 bases. V dropped 0 bases and J dropped 4; count of bases not matched to a gene: 6. The CDR3 covers 17 residues. Germline V gene sequence: CDR1 SGDLS, CDR2 YYNGEE. The CDR3 here is CASSVGGLAEFTGELFF. CDR3 bases: TGTGCCAGCAGCGTAGGAGGACTAGCGGAATTCACCGGGGAGCTGTTTTTT.

This clonotype has more than one count but fewer than ten. As DNA, the CDR3 is TGTGCCATCAGTACGAGGGACACCTTCTCCTACGAGCAGTACTTC. It translates to CAISTRDTFSYEQYF. J is TRBJ2-7 and V is TRBV10-3; possibly TRBD1 for D (6 bases). Germline lookup yields CDR1 ENHRY and CDR2 SYGVKD. The CDR3 loop spans 15 amino acids. Trimming cost V 5 bases and J 0 bases, with 14 bases left between them.

This clonotype was recorded many times. The chain couples TRBV7-3 to TRBJ2-1; TRBD1 is a possible D gene (5 bases). V shed 4 bases and J shed 6 bases, with 13 bases lying between them. This CDR3 has 14 amino acids. Germline CDR1 SGHTA, CDR2 FQGTGA. The CDR3 loop is CASSYNSQGNEQFF. In nucleotides, the CDR3 is TGTGCCAGCAGCTACAACTCGCAGGGCAATGAGCAGTTCTTC.

V is TRBV6-6 and J is TRBJ2-7, with D hard to call. The V end lost 0 bases, the J end lost 2 bases, and 8 bases lay between the germline ends. The germline CDR1 and CDR2 sequences are MNHNY and SVGAGI (reference sequence). This CDR3 contains 14 residues. CDR3 region: CASSYSTSTYEQYF. The CDR3 nucleotides are TGTGCCAGCAGTTACTCGACGTCTACCTACGAGCAGTACTTC.

The V and J genes are TRBV19 and TRBJ2-1; tentative D call: TRBD2 (6 bases). Between the trimmed V and J ends, which lost 3 bases and 7 bases, there was a span of 19 bases. The CDR3 is made up of 16 amino acids. CDR1 is LNHDA and CDR2 is SQIVND in the germline V gene (reference sequence). The DNA of the CDR3 is TGTGCCAGTAGTATGAAGCTGTGGAGGGGTGGGAATGAGCAGTTCTTC. This translates into CASSMKLWRGGNEQFF.

This clonotype was detected only a few times. The junction differs from germline at one of its ends, possibly a read error. The J gene is TRBJ1-1, the V gene TRBV7-6; D may be TRBD1 (6 bases). This CDR3 spans 15 amino acids. Per germline, CDR1 SGHVS and CDR2 FNYEAQ. CDR3 coding DNA: TGTGCCAGCAGCTTAAAGGTCGGCGGGGGGGCTGACGCTTTCTTT. This sequence encodes CASSLKVGGGADAFF.

This clonotype came up many times. The chain employs TRBV5-5 and TRBJ2-7; D possibly corresponds to TRBD1 (6 bases). The V and J ends lost 1 base and 3 bases respectively, with 11 bases between them. From germline, CDR1 is SGHKS and CDR2 YYEKEE (reference sequence). The CDR3 extends over 14 amino acids. As DNA, the CDR3 is TGTGCCAGCAGCTTGTGGGACACCTACTACGAGCAGTACTTC. The encoded protein is CASSLWDTYYEQYF. The whole variable domain, filled in from reference TRBV5-5 and TRBJ2-7, reads DAGVTQSPTHLIKTRGQQVTLRCSPISGHKSVSWYQQVLGQGPQFIFQYYEKEERGRGNFPDRFSARQFPNYSSELNVNALLLGDSALYLCASSLWDTYYEQYFGPGTRLTVT.

At least ten counts were recorded for this clonotype. The rearrangement uses TRBV7-9 and TRBJ1-4, with 8 nucleotides matching TRBD1. There are 16 residues in the CDR3. Germline CDR1 SEHNR, CDR2 FQNEAQ (reference sequence). V trimming: 6 bases; J trimming: 5 bases; junction bases outside the gene matches: 11. CDR3 in DNA: TGTGCCAGCAGTTTTCTTCCGGGACAGGACAATGAAAAACTGTTTTTT. Translating it yields CASSFLPGQDNEKLFF. Combining the CDR3 with reference TRBV7-9 and TRBJ1-4 gives the whole variable domain DTGVSQNPRHKITKRGQNVTFRCDPISEHNRLYWYRQTLGQGPEFLTYFQNEAQLEKSRLLSDRFSAERPKGSFSTLEIQRTEQGDSAMYLCASSFLPGQDNEKLFFGSGTQLSVL.

This clonotype turned up a few times. V is TRBV5-1 and J is TRBJ1-1; D not resolved. In germline, CDR1 is SGHRS, CDR2 YFSETQ. Trimming shortened V by 0 bases and J by 0 bases, and 3 bases separated the two germline ends. This CDR3 is 13 amino acids long. CDR3 DNA: TGCGCCAGCAGCTTGGGTTTGAACACTGAAGCTTTCTTT. Protein product: CASSLGLNTEAFF.

This chain uses TRBV7-9 with TRBJ1-6; 8 bases match TRBD1. CDR1 is SEHNR, CDR2 FQNEAQ, per germline (reference sequence). Trimming removed 5 bases from V and 6 bases from J; junction bases left unmatched: 9. The CDR3 is 16 residues long. The CDR3 sequence: CASSPTAQGANSPLHF. In nucleotides, the CDR3 is TGTGCCAGCAGCCCTACGGCGCAGGGGGCTAATTCACCCCTCCACTTT.

The rearrangement joins TRBV13 to TRBJ1-1; 10 bases fit TRBD1. Germline V gene data show CDR1 as PRHDT and CDR2 as FYEKMQ (reference sequence). The CDR3 is made up of 12 amino acids. With V trimmed by 4 bases and J by 12 bases, 5 bases remained unmatched. CDR3 amino acids: CASSSPGQGSFF. Written as DNA, the CDR3 is TGTGCCAGCAGCTCACCGGGACAGGGGTCTTTCTTT.

The chain has TRBV5-1 and TRBJ1-1, with D unclear. The CDR3 is 11 residues long. The V gene lost 0 bases and the J gene lost 7 bases, with 4 bases spanning the gap. The germline CDR1 and CDR2 sequences are SGHRS and YFSETQ. The CDR3 nucleotides read TGCGCCAGCAGCTTGGCCGGTGAAGCTTTCTTT. Its protein product is CASSLAGEAFF.

There are many counts of this clonotype. J is TRBJ2-5 and V is TRBV7-2; D might be TRBD1 (6 bases). The CDR3 consists of 16 residues. Looked up from germline, CDR1 is SGHTA and CDR2 is FQGNSA. Trimming removed 1 base from V and 1 base from J, with 13 bases in between. The CDR3 coding sequence is TGTGCCAGCAGCTTAGAGGCAGGGGTCATCCAAGAGACCCAGTACTTC. It is translated as CASSLEAGVIQETQYF.

A word on this clonotype: One base away lies a much larger clone, so this may be a sequencing read error. The J gene is TRBJ2-1, the V gene TRBV7-6; D gene uncertain. This CDR3 region has 15 residues. The V gene's germline CDR1 is SGHVS and CDR2 FNYEAQ. DNA of the CDR3: TGTGCTAGCAGCCCAGGTCCTACATCCTACAATGAGCGGTTCTTC. Encoded protein: CASSPGPTSYNERFF.

This clonotype was recorded many times. The chain links TRBV19 to TRBJ2-1; 11 nucleotides align to TRBD2. The CDR3 has 15 residues. The trim removed 5 bases at V and 5 bases at J, leaving 5 bases unmatched. Germline lookup yields CDR1 LNHDA and CDR2 SQIVND (reference sequence). For the CDR3, the DNA is TGTGCCAGTAGTTATAGCGGGGGGGCTCACAATGAGCAGTTCTTC. It specifies CASSYSGGAHNEQFF.

This clonotype was detected a few times. This chain joins TRBV30 and TRBJ1-1, with TRBD1 matching 7 bases. Germline CDR1 reads GTSNPN; CDR2 reads SVGIG (reference sequence). V trimming: 6 bases; J trimming: 5 bases; junction bases outside the gene matches: 6. This CDR3 spans 12 amino acids. As DNA, the CDR3 is TGTGCCTGCCCTAGGGGGCCTACTGAAGCTTTCTTT. Amino acids: CACPRGPTEAFF. Looking up the rest from reference TRBV30 and TRBJ1-1 gives the full variable domain: SQTIHQWPATLVQPVGSPLSLECTVEGTSNPNLYWYRQAAGRGLQLLFYSVGIGQISSEVPQNLSASRPQDRQFILSSKKLLLSDSGFYLCACPRGPTEAFFGQGTRLTVV.

This clonotype was seen ten or more times. The V call is TRBV28, the J call TRBJ2-7, with D tentatively TRBD1 (5 bases). Germline values: CDR1 MDHEN, CDR2 SYDVKM. V gave up 6 bases and J gave up 3 bases, with 15 bases separating them. The CDR3 consists of 14 residues. Written as DNA, the CDR3 is TGTGCCAGCAGCCCTAGGGGTGGGAACTACGAGCAGTACTTC. Amino acid sequence: CASSPRGGNYEQYF.

This clonotype counts as medium-sized (0.01 to 0.1%). The chain carries TRBV7-2 and TRBJ1-1; D is uncertain. V lost 2 bases to trimming and J lost 0 bases, with 7 bases between them. Per the germline V gene, CDR1 is SGHTA and CDR2 is FQGNSA. The CDR3 covers 14 residues. CDR3 loop: CASSLNLMNTEAFF. The DNA of the CDR3 is TGTGCCAGCAGCTTAAATTTGATGAACACTGAAGCTTTCTTT. The full variable domain, with the rest looked up from reference TRBV7-2 and TRBJ1-1, is GAGVSQSPSNKVTEKGKDVELRCDPISGHTALYWYRQSLGQGLEFLIYFQGNSAPDKSGLPSDRFSAERTGGSVSTLTIQRTQQEDSAVYLCASSLNLMNTEAFFGQGTRLTVV.

This clonotype was counted between two and nine times. V and J are TRBV6-6 and TRBJ1-1; D uncertain. The CDR3 loop spans 14 amino acids. V lost 4 bases and J 0 bases, leaving 9 bases between the germline ends. CDR1 MNHNY and CDR2 SVGAGI come from the germline V gene (reference sequence). CDR3 sequence reads: CASSLVHLNTEAFF. The CDR3 DNA sequence: TGTGCCAGCAGTTTAGTACACCTGAACACTGAAGCTTTCTTT.

The chain uses TRBV4-3 and TRBJ1-1; D is uncertain. The germline V gene has CDR1 LGHNA and CDR2 YSLEER. This CDR3 is 16 amino acids long. Trimming pared 0 bases from V and 0 bases from J, leaving 11 bases between. CDR3 nucleotides: TGCGCCAGCAGCCAAGATTGGCGTCGCGTGAACACTGAAGCTTTCTTT. It yields the protein CASSQDWRRVNTEAFF.

This chain joins TRBV12-3 or TRBV12-4 and TRBJ1-1; maybe TRBD1 (5 bases). Trimming took off 8 bases at V and 5 bases at J, with 15 bases between the two ends. This CDR3 region has 13 residues. For the CDR3, the DNA is TGTGCCAGCTCGCAGGGAACGGCGACTGAAGCTTTCTTT. Translated: CASSQGTATEAFF.